This T cell receptor (beta chain) was recovered during a study of tumor-infiltrating lymphocytes in oesophageal squamous cell carcinoma. TCRdb redid the calling of the PCR reads with MiXCR, one entry per CDR3 protein. The sample carries approximately 20,000 distinct CDR3 sequences, 40% to 50% recorded once. The CDR3 is made up of 18 amino acids. After removal of 0 bases from V and 4 bases from J, the junction contained 6 bases not matched to a gene. The V gene's germline CDR1 is SGHVS and CDR2 FNYEAQ. The specimen was esophageal tumor tissue. The rearrangement links TRBV7-6 to TRBJ2-5; 15 bases align to TRBD2. The sequence was obtained from a male donor with esophageal squamous cell carcinoma. The CDR3 nucleotides are TGTGCCAGCAGCTTAGCGATCCCGGGACTAGCGGGGGGAGAGACCCAGTACTTC. It codes for CASSLAIPGLAGGETQYF. Full variable domain (rest looked up from reference TRBV7-6 and TRBJ2-5): GAGVSQSPRYKVTKRGQDVALRCDPISGHVSLYWYRQALGQGPEFLTYFNYEAQQDKSGLPNDRFSAERPEGSISTLTIQRTEQRDSAMYRCASSLAIPGLAGGETQYFGPGTRLLVL.